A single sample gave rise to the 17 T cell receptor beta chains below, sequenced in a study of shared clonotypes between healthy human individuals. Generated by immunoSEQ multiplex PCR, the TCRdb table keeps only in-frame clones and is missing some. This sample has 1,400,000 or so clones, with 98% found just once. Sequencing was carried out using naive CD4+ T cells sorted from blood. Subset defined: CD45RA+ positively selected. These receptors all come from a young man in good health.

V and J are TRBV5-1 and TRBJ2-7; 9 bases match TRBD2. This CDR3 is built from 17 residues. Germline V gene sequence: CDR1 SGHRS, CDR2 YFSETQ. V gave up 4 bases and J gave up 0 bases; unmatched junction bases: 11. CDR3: CASSRTESGGPSYEQYF. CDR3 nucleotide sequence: TGCGCCAGCAGCAGGACCGAGAGCGGGGGGCCCTCCTACGAGCAGTACTTC.

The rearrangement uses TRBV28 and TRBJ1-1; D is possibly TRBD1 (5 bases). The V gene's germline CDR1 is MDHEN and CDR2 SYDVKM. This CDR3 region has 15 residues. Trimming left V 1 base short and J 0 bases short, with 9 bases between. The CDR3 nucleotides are TGTGCCAGCAGTTTATCATCCAGGGTGAACACTGAAGCTTTCTTT. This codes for CASSLSSRVNTEAFF.

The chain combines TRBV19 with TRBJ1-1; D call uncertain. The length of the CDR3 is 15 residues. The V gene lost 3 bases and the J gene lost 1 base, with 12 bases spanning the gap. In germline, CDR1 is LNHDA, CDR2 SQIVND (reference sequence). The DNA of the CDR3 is TGTGCCAGTAGTATTAATCGGGGAAAGAACACTGAAGCTTTCTTT. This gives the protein CASSINRGKNTEAFF.

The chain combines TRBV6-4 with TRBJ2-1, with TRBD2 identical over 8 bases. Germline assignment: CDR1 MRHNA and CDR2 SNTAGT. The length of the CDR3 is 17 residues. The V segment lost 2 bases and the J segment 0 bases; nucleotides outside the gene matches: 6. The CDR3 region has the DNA TGTGCCAGCAGTGACGGGACTAGTCTTAACTCCTACAATGAGCAGTTCTTC. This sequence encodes CASSDGTSLNSYNEQFF.

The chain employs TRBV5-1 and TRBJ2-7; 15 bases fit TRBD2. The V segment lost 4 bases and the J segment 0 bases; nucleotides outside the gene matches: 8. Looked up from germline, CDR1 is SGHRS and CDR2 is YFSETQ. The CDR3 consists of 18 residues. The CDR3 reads CASSTGLAGGPISYEQYF. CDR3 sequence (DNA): TGCGCCAGCAGCACGGGACTAGCGGGAGGCCCGATCTCCTACGAGCAGTACTTC.

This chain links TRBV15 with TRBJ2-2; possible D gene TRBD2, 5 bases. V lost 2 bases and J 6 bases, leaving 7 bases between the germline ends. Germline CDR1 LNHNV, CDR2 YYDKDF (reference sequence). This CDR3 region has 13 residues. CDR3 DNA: TGTGCCACCAGCAGACGGGGTGCCGGGGAGCTGTTTTTT. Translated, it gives CATSRRGAGELFF. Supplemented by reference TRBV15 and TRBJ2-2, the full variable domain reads DAMVIQNPRYQVTQFGKPVTLSCSQTLNHNVMYWYQQKSSQAPKLLFHYYDKDFNNEADTPDNFQSRRPNTSFCFLDIRSPGLGDTAMYLCATSRRGAGELFFGEGSRLTVL.

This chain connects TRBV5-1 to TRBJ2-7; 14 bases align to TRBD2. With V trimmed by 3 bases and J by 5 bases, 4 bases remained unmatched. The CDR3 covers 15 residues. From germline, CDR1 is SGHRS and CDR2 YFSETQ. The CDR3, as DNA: TGCGCCAGCAGCTACGGACTAGCGGGAGGTCACGAGCAGTACTTC. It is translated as CASSYGLAGGHEQYF.

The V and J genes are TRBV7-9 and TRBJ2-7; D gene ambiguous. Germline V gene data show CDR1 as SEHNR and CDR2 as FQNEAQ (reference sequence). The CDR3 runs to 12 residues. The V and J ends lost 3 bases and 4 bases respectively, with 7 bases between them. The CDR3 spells CASSFSQYEQYF. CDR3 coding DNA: TGTGCCAGCAGCTTTTCACAATACGAGCAGTACTTC.

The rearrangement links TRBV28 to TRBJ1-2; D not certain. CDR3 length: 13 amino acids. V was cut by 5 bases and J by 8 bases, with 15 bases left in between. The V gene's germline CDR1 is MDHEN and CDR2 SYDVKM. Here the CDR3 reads CASSPVYTRGYTF. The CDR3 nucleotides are TGTGCCAGCAGTCCCGTGTATACTCGGGGCTACACCTTC.

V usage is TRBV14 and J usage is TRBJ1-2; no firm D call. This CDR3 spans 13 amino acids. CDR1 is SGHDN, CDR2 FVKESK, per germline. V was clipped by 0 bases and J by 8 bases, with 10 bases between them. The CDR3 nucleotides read TGTGCCAGCAGCCAAGACCGAGCCACCGGCTACACCTTC. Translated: CASSQDRATGYTF.

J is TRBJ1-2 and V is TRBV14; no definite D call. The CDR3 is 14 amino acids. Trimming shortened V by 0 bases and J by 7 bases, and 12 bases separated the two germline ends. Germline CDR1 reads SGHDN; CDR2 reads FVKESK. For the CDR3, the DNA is TGTGCCAGCAGCCAAGATAACCTCTCCACTGGCTACACCTTC. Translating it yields CASSQDNLSTGYTF. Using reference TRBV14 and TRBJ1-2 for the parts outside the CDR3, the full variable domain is EAGVTQFPSHSVIEKGQTVTLRCDPISGHDNLYWYRRVMGKEIKFLLHFVKESKQDESGMPNNRFLAERTGGTYSTLKVQPAELEDSGVYFCASSQDNLSTGYTFGSGTRLTVV.

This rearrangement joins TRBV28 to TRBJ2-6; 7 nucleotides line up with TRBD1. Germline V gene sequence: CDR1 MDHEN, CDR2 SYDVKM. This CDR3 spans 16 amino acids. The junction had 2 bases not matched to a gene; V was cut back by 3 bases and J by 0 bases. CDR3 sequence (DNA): TGTGCCAGCAGTTTGCACAGGGGCTCTGGGGCCAACGTCCTGACTTTC. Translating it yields CASSLHRGSGANVLTF.

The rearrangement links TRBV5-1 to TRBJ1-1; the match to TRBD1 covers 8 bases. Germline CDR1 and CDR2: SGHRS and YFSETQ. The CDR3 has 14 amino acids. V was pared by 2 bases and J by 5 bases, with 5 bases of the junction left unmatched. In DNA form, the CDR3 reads TGCGCCAGCAGCTTCTCCAGGGGGCAAACTGAAGCTTTCTTT. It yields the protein CASSFSRGQTEAFF.

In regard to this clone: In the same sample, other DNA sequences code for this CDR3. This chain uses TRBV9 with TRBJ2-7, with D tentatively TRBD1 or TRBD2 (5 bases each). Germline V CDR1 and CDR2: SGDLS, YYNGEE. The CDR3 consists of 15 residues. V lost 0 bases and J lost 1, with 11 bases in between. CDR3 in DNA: TGTGCCAGCAGCGTAGCCGGGACGGGATCCTACGAGCAGTACTTC. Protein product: CASSVAGTGSYEQYF.

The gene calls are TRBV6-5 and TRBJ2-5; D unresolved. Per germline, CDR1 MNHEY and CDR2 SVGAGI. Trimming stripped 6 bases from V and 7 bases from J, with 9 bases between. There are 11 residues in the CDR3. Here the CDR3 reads CASSHPGTQYF. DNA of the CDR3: TGTGCCAGCAGCCACCCAGGGACCCAGTACTTC.

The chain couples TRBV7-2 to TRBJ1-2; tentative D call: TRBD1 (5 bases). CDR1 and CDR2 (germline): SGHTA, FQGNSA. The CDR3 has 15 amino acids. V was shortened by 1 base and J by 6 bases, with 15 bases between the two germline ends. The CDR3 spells CASSLGFQGGNGYTF. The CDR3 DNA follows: TGTGCCAGCAGCTTAGGATTTCAGGGAGGAAATGGCTACACCTTC.

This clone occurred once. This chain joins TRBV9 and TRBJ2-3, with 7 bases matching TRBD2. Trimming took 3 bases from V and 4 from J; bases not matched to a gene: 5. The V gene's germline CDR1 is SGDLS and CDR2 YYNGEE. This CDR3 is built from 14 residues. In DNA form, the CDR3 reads TGTGCCAGCAGCGGGACGACTAGCTCAGATACGCAGTATTTT. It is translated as CASSGTTSSDTQYF. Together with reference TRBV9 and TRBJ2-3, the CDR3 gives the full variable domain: DSGVTQTPKHLITATGQRVTLRCSPRSGDLSVYWYQQSLDQGLQFLIQYYNGEERAKGNILERFSAQQFPDLHSELNLSSLELGDSALYFCASSGTTSSDTQYFGPGTRLTVL.